This T cell receptor (beta chain) was sequenced for a study of CD8 T cells in ankylosing spondylitis. Study conclusions and caveats: Certain motif variants had earlier been reported in reactive arthritis synovial fluid and blood. A CD8+ phenotype characterized the disease-linked clones, which were relatively rare in peripheral blood. The study looked at matched synovial fluid samples from ankylosing spondylitis patients. Disease-linked clones were reported to be significantly enriched there.

Construction of TCR beta libraries was performed using quantitative 5'-RACE with molecular barcodes. TCRdb reprocessed the 5' RACE reads with MiXCR, giving one entry per CDR3 protein. This sample yields about 240,000 distinct CDR3 sequences, of which 9.5% to 12% are seen a single time; less than 7% belongs to the top ten. This clonotype appeared many times. Its target is unknown. There are 15 residues in the CDR3. Germline V lookup: CDR1 SGHRS, CDR2 YFSETQ. V was cut by 1 base and J by 3 bases, with 10 bases left in between. The sequence was collected from a male donor with ankylosing spondylitis or in good health (not recorded which). Sequenced input: blood, either unsorted or a sorted T cell fraction (not recorded which). V is TRBV5-1 and J is TRBJ2-2; D may be TRBD1 (5 bases). The CDR3 DNA reads TGCGCCAGCAGCTTGAGTGGGGCCGACACCGGGGAGCTGTTTTTT. This gives the protein CASSLSGADTGELFF.